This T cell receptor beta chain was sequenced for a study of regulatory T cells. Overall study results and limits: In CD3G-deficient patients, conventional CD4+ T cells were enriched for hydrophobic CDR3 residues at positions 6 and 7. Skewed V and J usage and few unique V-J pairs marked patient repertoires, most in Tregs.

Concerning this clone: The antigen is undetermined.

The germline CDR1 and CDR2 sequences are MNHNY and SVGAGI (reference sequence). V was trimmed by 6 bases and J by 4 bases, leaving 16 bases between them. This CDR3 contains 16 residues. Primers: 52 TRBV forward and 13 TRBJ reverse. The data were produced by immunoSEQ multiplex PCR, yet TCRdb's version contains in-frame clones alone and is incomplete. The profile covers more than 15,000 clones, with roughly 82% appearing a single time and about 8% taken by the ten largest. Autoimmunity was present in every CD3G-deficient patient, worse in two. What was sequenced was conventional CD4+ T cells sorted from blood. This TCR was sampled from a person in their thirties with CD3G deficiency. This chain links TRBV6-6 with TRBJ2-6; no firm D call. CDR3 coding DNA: TGTGCCAGCAGATTATACGGGTTGAGCGGGGCCAACGTCCTGACTTTC. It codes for CASRLYGLSGANVLTF.